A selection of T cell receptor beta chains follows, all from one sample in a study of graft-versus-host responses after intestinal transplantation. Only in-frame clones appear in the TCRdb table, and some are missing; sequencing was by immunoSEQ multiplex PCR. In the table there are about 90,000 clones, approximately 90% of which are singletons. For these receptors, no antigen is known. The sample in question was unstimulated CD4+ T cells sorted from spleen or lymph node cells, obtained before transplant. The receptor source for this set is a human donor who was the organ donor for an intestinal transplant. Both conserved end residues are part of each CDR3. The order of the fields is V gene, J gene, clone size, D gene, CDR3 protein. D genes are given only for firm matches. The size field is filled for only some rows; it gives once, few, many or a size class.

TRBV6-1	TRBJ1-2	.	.	CASSPYSSREYGYTF
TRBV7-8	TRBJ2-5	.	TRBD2	CASSFYSGRGHETQYF
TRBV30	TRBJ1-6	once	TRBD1	CAWRPQGVGSPLHF
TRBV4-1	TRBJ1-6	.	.	CASSPSYNSPLHF
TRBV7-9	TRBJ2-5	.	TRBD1	CASSKGAGGRETQYF
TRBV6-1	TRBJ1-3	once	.	CASTRDSLSGNTIYF
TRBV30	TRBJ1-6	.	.	CAWSSRGGIGNSPLHF
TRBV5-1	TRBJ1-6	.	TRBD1	CASSLLGTADSPLHF
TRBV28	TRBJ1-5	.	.	CASSFVPEEVQPQHF
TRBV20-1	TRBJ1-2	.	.	CSASPNYGYTF
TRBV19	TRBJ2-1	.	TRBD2	CASSTSGSYNEQFF
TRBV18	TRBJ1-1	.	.	CASCPDPGCRAEAFF
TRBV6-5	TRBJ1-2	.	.	CASSATGTYGYTF
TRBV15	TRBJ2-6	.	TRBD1	CATSRRQGPFSGANVLTF
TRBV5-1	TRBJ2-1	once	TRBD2	CASSFTSGINNEQFF
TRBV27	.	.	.	CASSLDTLSYEQYF
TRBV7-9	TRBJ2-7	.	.	CASSLGQPYEQYF
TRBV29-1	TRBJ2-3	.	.	CSAFNYGLTDTQYF
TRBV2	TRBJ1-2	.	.	CASSGIQRNYGYTF
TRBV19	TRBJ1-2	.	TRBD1	CARGTAYGYTF
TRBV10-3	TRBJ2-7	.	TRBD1	CAITGGYEQYF
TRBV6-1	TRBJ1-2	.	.	CASSELEARGYTF
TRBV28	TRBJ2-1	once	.	CASSLWAGTSNNEQFF